This T cell receptor (beta chain) was sequenced during a study of T-cell memory formation after mild COVID-19 (dated by TCRdb to about 2021). Regarding the study in general: TCR sequence clusters from the two donors were found to be largely donor specific. In two donors, T-cell clones that expanded and contracted after mild COVID-19 were followed by sequencing TCRalpha and TCRbeta repertoires longitudinally. Two young, previously healthy adult volunteers, one female and one male, were included in the cohort. What the research found in general, with its limitations: The detection of some responding clones in pre-infection memory suggests that pre-existing cross-reactive memory T cells joined the SARS-CoV-2 response. Only two mild cases were covered in the study, and larger cohorts including severe cases with pre-infection samples were considered necessary. Contracting CD4+ clones were found mainly in CM and EM memory subsets, while CD8+ clones were enriched in EMRA. SARS-CoV-2 specificity of the second-wave clones peaking on day 37 was not confirmed. From day 15 to 85, contracting clones showed balanced CD4/CD8 phenotypes, whereas a second wave of clones that expanded from day 15 to 37 leaned towards CD4+.

In regard to this clonotype: Its antigen has not been determined. No much larger clonotype is one base removed from it; base qualities were not supplied.

Ficoll-Paque density gradient centrifugation was used to isolate PBMCs. Sequencing instrument: Illumina NovaSeq 6000. TCRalpha and TCRbeta cDNA libraries were constructed by 5'RACE with constant-segment primers, with sample barcodes and unique molecular identifiers being introduced. Trizol reagent was used to extract RNA from every sample. Library amplification was performed in two PCR steps, and a second sample barcode and Illumina TruSeq adapters were introduced in the second step. Libraries were sequenced on an Illumina NovaSeq with 2 x 150 bp paired-end reads. In the authors' own workflow: The reads were demultiplexed and collapsed into UMI-guided consensus sequences using migec v1.2.7. Using mixcr v2.1.11, UMI consensuses were aligned to TRA and TRB V and J templates and then assembled into clonotypes. Clonotypes were classified as expanded or contracted when called significant by both edgeR and NoisET, with noise models trained on biological replicates. For edgeR calls, the cutoffs were a false discovery rate-adjusted p below 0.01 and a log2 fold-change threshold of 1. As an exploratory analysis of dynamics, max-normalized trajectories of the 1000 most abundant clonotypes were examined by PCA with hierarchical clustering. The CD4 or CD8 phenotype of responding clones was assigned using the separately sequenced CD4+ and CD8+ repertoires. Using fastp trimming at Q25 and MiXCR clonotype assembly, TCRdb reanalyzed the public sequencing data and kept in-frame beta chains. Under each unique CDR3 protein, matching rows form one entry showing the most common genes and DNA. The V and J calls and clone size come from TCRdb's table, not from the authors' own analysis. For this sample the table gives under 450,000 distinct CDR3 sequences, of which 20% to 25% were detected only once. In total, the top ten clones hold around a fifth of the sample.

A distance of 7 bases separates the germline ends of V and J, which lose 0 bases and 2 bases respectively. The germline V gene supplies CDR1 LGHNA and CDR2 YSLEER. The CDR3 holds 14 amino acids from the cysteine to the phenylalanine. Of all the DNA, just the CDR3 is kept, 42 bases in frame from base 1. The TCR was taken from a man between 18 and 35 years old who had mild COVID-19 (a few samples of this study predate the infection). The sample titles of this study are shuffled in the database, so cell type and time point are left out; the donor was told from shared clones. The sequenced material came from PBMCs or a T cell subset sorted from them (not recorded which). The V and J segments used are TRBV4-3 and TRBJ1-2; the D region possibly corresponds to TRBD1 (6 bases align). This receptor carries the CDR3 CASSQDQGNYGYTF. The sequence in DNA is TGCGCCAGCAGCCAAGATCAGGGGAACTATGGCTACACCTTC.